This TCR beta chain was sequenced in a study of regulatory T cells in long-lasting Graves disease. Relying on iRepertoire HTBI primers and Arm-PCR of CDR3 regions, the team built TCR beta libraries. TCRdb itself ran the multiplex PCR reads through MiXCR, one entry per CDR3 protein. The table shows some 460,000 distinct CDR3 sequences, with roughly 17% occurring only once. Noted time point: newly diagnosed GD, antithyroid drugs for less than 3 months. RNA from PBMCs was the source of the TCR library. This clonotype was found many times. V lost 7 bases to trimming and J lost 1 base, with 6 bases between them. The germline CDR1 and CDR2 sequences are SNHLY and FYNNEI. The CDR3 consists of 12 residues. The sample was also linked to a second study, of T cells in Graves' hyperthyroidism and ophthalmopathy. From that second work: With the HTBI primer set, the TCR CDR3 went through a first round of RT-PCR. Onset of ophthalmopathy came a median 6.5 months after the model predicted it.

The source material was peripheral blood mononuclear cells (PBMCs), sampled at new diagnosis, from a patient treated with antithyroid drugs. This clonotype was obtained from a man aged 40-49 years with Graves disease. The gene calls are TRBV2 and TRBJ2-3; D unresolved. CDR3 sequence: CASTRGTDTQYF. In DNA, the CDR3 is TGTGCCAGCACCCGTGGCACAGATACGCAGTATTTT. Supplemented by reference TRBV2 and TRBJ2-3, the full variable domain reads EPEVTQTPSHQVTQMGQEVILRCVPISNHLYFYWYRQILGQKVEFLVSFYNNEISEKSEIFDDQFSVERPDGSNFTLKIRSTKLEDSAMYFCASTRGTDTQYFGPGTRLTVL.